This T cell receptor (beta chain) stems from a study of control samples from healthy donors and cancer patients. The germline gives CDR1 MNHNS, CDR2 SASEGT. The germline V and J ends were trimmed by 1 base and 2 bases, with 4 bases remaining between them. The CDR3 length is 13 residues. TCRdb's table, derived via immunoSEQ multiplex PCR, lists solely in-frame clones and lacks some. The repertoire has around 120,000 clones, over 75% of them found once; the top ten carry about 1%. The sequence derives from a woman between 50 and 59 years old with colorectal cancer. The specimen sequenced was PBMCs. The V and J genes are TRBV6-1 and TRBJ2-3; no firm D call. DNA for the CDR3: TGTGCCAGCAGTGAAGGGGACACAGATACGCAGTATTTT. Residues: CASSEGDTDTQYF.